Sequencing of this TCR beta chain was carried out in a study of cytomegalovirus exposure and HLA in healthy donors (dated by TCRdb to 2015 to 2018). For the wider study: According to an earlier analysis of 450 to 650 of the donors, about 179 million T cells yielded approximately 120 million unique TCR beta sequences and approximately 300 Gb of sequence data. Of the 300 to 450 genotyped donors, 65% to 90% were placed in the genetic ancestry cluster associated with self-reported Caucasian donors. Across 398 genotyped donors of the cohort, an average of about 250,000 unique TCR beta nucleotide sequences per donor were sequenced, and about a sixth of those sequences were non-productive. The later analysis used no new phenotypic data to find candidate immune exposures, relying instead on TCR beta sequences and their occurrence across donors. The study was designed to test whether signatures of past pathogen exposure could be identified by cataloging public T cell receptors. About 330 gigabases of sequencing data and roughly 80 million unique TCR sequences made up an early release that covered some 640 HLA-typed donors. Using immunosequencing, the study profiled T cell repertoires from 500 to 800 subjects and related those repertoires to cytomegalovirus serostatus. An earlier analysis of roughly 600 of the donors used high-throughput TCR beta sequencing to judge whether each TCR beta V gene segment behaved as functional or pseudogenic. Typing coverage varied by locus: about 629-630 donors for A, B, C, DRB1 and DQB1; about 520 for DQA1; approximately 610 for DPA1; under 490 for DPB1. Every repertoire in the discovery cohort had been generated on one and the same sequencing platform. Alongside the repertoire data, information on donor age, sex, ethnicity and CMV serostatus was compiled. Genome-wide SNP genotypes for about 60% of the roughly 670 donors were used in a later genetic analysis, which treated that subset as a discovery cohort. In addition to the first cohort of around 670 subjects, a separate validation cohort of under 150 different subjects was used. To study patterns of TCR occurrence, a later analysis re-analyzed previously published TCR beta repertoires from 550 to 800 donors and added high-resolution HLA genotyping. HLA typing covered class I and class II loci at four-digit resolution. To predict cytomegalovirus infection status, the study brought together high-throughput TCR immunosequencing, statistical association of individual TCRs with disease status, and machine learning. Four or five DR-DQ haplotypes were handled as single units for association and clustering, since linkage in the cohort was strong. What the study reported, not specific to this receptor: The classifier was reported to diagnose cytomegalovirus status with high specificity and sensitivity in both the original cohort and the validation cohort. The only immune exposure information available for the cohort was CMV serostatus. In a later genetic analysis, fewer N-insertions in productive TCRs were reported among donors in an Asian-associated ancestry cluster than the roughly 700-donor mean. The earlier analysis of approximately 560 of the donors excluded roughly 16 rarely observed V segments, including chromosome 9 orphons, because counts were too low. In a later genetic analysis, a missense DCLRE1C variant was associated with V-gene and J-gene trimming of TCR beta chains, and the association was replicated in an independent cohort. In a later analysis, HLA-associated TCR beta chains showed more clonal expansion and lower generation probabilities than non-associated chains that were equally common. According to a later analysis, most CMV-associated TCR beta chains appeared to be HLA-restricted, and the HLA associations seemed to be driven largely by CMV exposure. At a false discovery rate of 0.05, a later analysis linked under 20,000 TCR beta sequences to specific HLA alleles. Only TCR beta chains were sequenced in this cohort, and the absence of alpha or paired-chain data limited detectable features. Sequencing depth was assumed to be roughly uniform across donors in the presence/absence analyses, though that assumption may not hold. Some IMGT-functional V segments, including TRBV6-2 and TRBV6-3, could not be told apart with the 87-base-pair reads, so those segments were excluded. Three of the identified cytomegalovirus-associated TCR beta chains were confirmed in vitro to be specific for cytomegalovirus antigens. The authors suggested that the approach could potentially be generalized to other disease states and immunological phenotypes. A further reported finding was that TCR beta sequences accurately predicted the HLA-A and HLA-B alleles for most subjects in the first cohort. In a later analysis, TCR association rates were found to vary across HLA loci, with the most associated TCRs seen for DRB1 alleles and the fewest for HLA-C alleles. Linkage disequilibrium might explain the correlated functional status among segregating V segments, but an unknown experimental factor could not be excluded. According to a later analysis, parvovirus B19, influenza, CMV and Epstein-Barr virus appeared linked to several top co-occurrence clusters. Assigning TCR associations to individual alleles was difficult when HLA alleles, especially DR and DQ, strongly co-occurred. A cluster of highly shared sequence variants was judged likely to represent a technical artifact of the sequencing pipeline. Across donors, most TCR sequences were observed very rarely, whereas some public TCRs were present in many individuals. An earlier analysis of approximately 600 of the donors showed that most TCR beta V segments appeared in productive rearrangements either about 87% or about 30% of the time, which broadly matched IMGT annotations. The study gave a list of roughly 150 TCR beta chains associated with cytomegalovirus. HLA typing was unavailable for some donors at each locus, so association tests used only the typed subset.

In total, roughly 670 healthy bone marrow donors made up the cohort. At the time of sampling, all cohort members were nominally healthy, though unrecorded immune exposures were likely present. The donor tested CMV seronegative, placing the donor among the approximately 360 seronegative members of the cohort. A peripheral blood sample was provided by each donor, and peripheral blood mononuclear cells were used for TCR beta sequencing. Genomic DNA extraction from the blood cell samples was performed with the Qiagen DNeasy Blood Extraction Kit. The library was produced with the immunoSEQ multiplex PCR assay. The multiplex PCR relied on a mix of 60 forward primers for TCR Vbeta segments and 13 reverse primers for TCR Jbeta segments. Amplification of the CDR3 region of rearranged TCR beta genes was performed with a multiplex PCR assay on genomic DNA. On the Illumina HiSeq System, the amplified TCR beta libraries were sequenced as 87-base-pair reads. Regarding the original processing steps: A later analysis tallied roughly 78 million unique TCR beta chains across the roughly 610 repertoires, and some 10 million of those chains were shared by two or more donors. A nearest-neighbor algorithm error-corrected the raw reads and collapsed the reads into unique sequences, merging closely related sequences to remove PCR and sequencing errors. Alignment of CDR3 sequences to IMGT reference sequences was used to assign V, D and J gene segments. For a sequence to be retained, a match of at least six nucleotides to both a V gene segment and a J gene segment was required. A rearrangement counted as productive if the CDR3 had no stop codons and remained in frame with V and J, and every other rearrangement counted as non-productive. Following IMGT convention, CDR3 was defined as the stretch from the second conserved V-encoded cysteine to the conserved J-encoded phenylalanine. In an earlier analysis of around 600 of the donors, sequences lacking an unambiguous match to a single V gene segment were excluded. In an earlier analysis of 587 of the donors, a V segment was called functional when productive rearrangements were above 56.7%, and segregating when the standard deviation between donors exceeded 5%. To diagnose cytomegalovirus status from the catalog of TCR beta chain sequences, a statistical classification framework was built. In a later analysis, V and J genes were assigned by comparing TCR nucleotide sequences against IMGT/GENE-DB human TR gene sequences. In a later analysis, CDR3 sequences and most-parsimonious VDJ recombination scenarios were assigned using the TCRdist pipeline. In a later analysis, each TCR beta chain was defined by its CDR3 amino acid sequence together with its V-gene family, and reads lacking a unique V-gene family were excluded. To address suspected cross-contamination and a sequencing artifact, a later analysis removed under 600 highly shared, low-generation-probability nucleotide sequences. A later analysis calculated a clonal expansion index for each public chain from normalized within-repertoire ranks of inferred template counts. A later analysis computed generation probabilities with a VDJ recombination model fitted to out-of-frame rearrangements, and checked the results against IGoR. In a later analysis, hypergeometric tests were used to score TCR-TCR, TCR-HLA and TCR-CMV co-occurrence, with a repertoire-size bias correction applied to TCR pairs. False discovery rates were estimated in a later analysis by permuting HLA or CMV assignments 20 times. In a later analysis, co-occurring TCRs were grouped with DBSCAN, and TCRdist sequence similarity was added when clustering was performed within HLA-allele-positive subsets. Co-occurrence clustering excluded repertoires with fewer than 30,000 or more than 120,000 public chains, plus five with anomalous nucleotide sharing. The clones in this table, taken by TCRdb from immuneACCESS, are in-frame only. Not every clone is retained; where verified, under half of the shortfall comes from an unresolved V gene, and the cause of the rest is unknown. For V, J and clone size, that table is used; D and trimming come from the DNA. This sample comprises 65,000 to 75,000 clones, roughly 79% of them detected only once. The ten largest clones take up 6% to 6.5% of the sample.

Notes on this clone: Its antigen has not been determined. The input lacks base qualities; no much larger clone sits a single base away.

From the germline V gene, CDR1 is KGHSH and CDR2 is LQKENI. The CDR3 has 14 amino acids, counting the end cysteine and phenylalanine. Only the CDR3 portion is preserved as DNA: 42 bases, with reading frame beginning at the first base. V sheds 3 bases and J sheds 6 bases, leaving 15 bases between their ends. Recombination joined TRBV18 with TRBJ2-7; D gene: possibly TRBD2, on 5 matching bases. This sequence originates from a man aged 50-60 years in good health and CMV-seronegative. The sequenced sample was PBMCs. DNA sequence: TGTGCCAGCTCACCGTGGCAGGTCGGACTCGAGCAGTACTTC. Translated, it gives CASSPWQVGLEQYF.